One and the same sample provided the 30 T cell receptor beta chains below, sequenced in a study of beta chain features in type 1 diabetes. Expressed TCRB transcripts were sequenced because the entire RNA isolate underwent reverse transcription. Some clones are missing from TCRdb's copy, which holds only in-frame ones; the method was immunoSEQ multiplex PCR. The table records around 300,000 clones, about 15% of them present only once. Sequencing used central memory CD4+ T cells from blood. The source of these receptors is a man aged 30 to 39 in good health.

The V call is TRBV7-8, the J call TRBJ2-1, with 9 bases identical to TRBD1. This CDR3 region has 15 residues. Per germline, CDR1 SGHVS and CDR2 FQNEAQ. The ends lost 8 bases at V and 3 bases at J; junction bases unmatched: 8. CDR3 DNA sequence: TGTGCCAGCTCGAAGCGGGACAGGGACTACAATGAGCAGTTCTTC. It codes for CASSKRDRDYNEQFF.

The chain has TRBV9 and TRBJ2-1; 7 bases line up with TRBD2. Losses at the gene ends were 4 bases for V and 6 bases for J; bases not matched to a gene: 10. Germline-derived CDR1 and CDR2 are SGDLS and YYNGEE. The CDR3 loop spans 15 amino acids. CDR3 in amino acids: CASSTHRTRGNEQFF. The CDR3 DNA reads TGTGCCAGCAGCACCCATAGGACTAGAGGCAATGAGCAGTTCTTC.

V gene TRBV6-5 combines with J gene TRBJ2-3; the D gene is possibly TRBD2 (5 bases). Germline V gives CDR1 MNHEY, CDR2 SVGAGI. The CDR3 has 13 residues. Trimming left V 4 bases short and J 3 bases short, with 8 bases between. CDR3 region: CASSFRLTDTQYF. DNA for the CDR3: TGTGCCAGCAGTTTCCGACTAACAGATACGCAGTATTTT.

This clone appeared a few times. V is TRBV5-6 and J is TRBJ2-3; D remains ambiguous. Per the germline V gene, CDR1 is SGHDT and CDR2 is YYEEEE. V was cut by 4 bases and J by 0 bases, with 9 bases left in between. CDR3 length: 14 residues. In nucleotides, the CDR3 is TGTGCCAGCAGCCCGGTTGATAGCACAGATACGCAGTATTTT. Translating gives CASSPVDSTDTQYF. Full variable domain (outside the CDR3, taken from reference TRBV5-6 and TRBJ2-3): DAGVTQSPTHLIKTRGQQVTLRCSPKSGHDTVSWYQQALGQGPQFIFQYYEEEERQRGNFPDRFSGHQFPNYSSELNVNALLLGDSALYLCASSPVDSTDTQYFGPGTRLTVL.

This chain links TRBV30 with TRBJ1-2; no reliable D call. The germline gives CDR1 GTSNPN, CDR2 SVGIG (reference sequence). This CDR3 comprises 13 residues. V was clipped by 0 bases and J by 4 bases, with 9 bases between them. The CDR3 nucleotides are TGTGCCTGGAGTGTATCAGCGATCTATGGCTACACCTTC. This codes for CAWSVSAIYGYTF.

This clone showed up many times. J is TRBJ1-1 and V is TRBV30; D is possibly TRBD1 (5 bases). Germline V gives CDR1 GTSNPN, CDR2 SVGIG (reference sequence). There are 13 residues in the CDR3. Trimming pared 7 bases from V and 1 base from J, leaving 13 bases between. The CDR3 DNA reads TGTGCCTCCAAGATTACAGGGAACACTGAAGCTTTCTTT. Its protein product is CASKITGNTEAFF.

This clone has just a few counts. V usage is TRBV18 and J usage is TRBJ2-1; 11 nucleotides align to TRBD2. From germline, CDR1 is KGHSH and CDR2 LQKENI. V lost 1 base, J lost 0 bases, and 5 bases stayed unmatched. CDR3 length: 18 amino acids. For the CDR3, the DNA is TGTGCCAGCTCACCACTAGCGGGGGGGCAGGGCTCCTACAATGAGCAGTTCTTC. Its translation is CASSPLAGGQGSYNEQFF.

This clone was found many times. The CDR3 here is CASSQNSPGQAISGANVLTF. The CDR3 coding sequence is TGCGCCAGCAGCCAAAACTCACCGGGACAGGCGATCTCTGGGGCCAACGTCCTGACTTTC. The chain is built from TRBV5-1 and TRBJ2-6, with 8 nucleotides matching TRBD1. V lost 4 bases and J lost 0; bases outside the gene matches: 15. Germline V lookup: CDR1 SGHRS, CDR2 YFSETQ. This CDR3 has 20 residues. Variable domain in full (rest from reference TRBV5-1 and TRBJ2-6): KAGVTQTPRYLIKTRGQQVTLSCSPISGHRSVSWYQQTPGQGLQFLFEYFSETQRNKGNFPGRFSGRQFSNSRSEMNVSTLELGDSALYLCASSQNSPGQAISGANVLTFGAGSRLTVL.

The chain uses TRBV19 and TRBJ2-5, with D perhaps matching TRBD1 or TRBD2 (6 bases each). Looked up from germline, CDR1 is LNHDA and CDR2 is SQIVND (reference sequence). V gave up 4 bases and J gave up 0 bases, with 12 bases separating them. The CDR3 runs to 15 residues. The CDR3 here is CASSTGGGYQETQYF. The CDR3 DNA reads as TGTGCCAGTAGTACCGGAGGGGGGTACCAAGAGACCCAGTACTTC.

This clone appeared many times. J is TRBJ1-5 and V is TRBV7-8, with no clear D. From germline, CDR1 is SGHVS and CDR2 FQNEAQ. V gave up 4 bases and J gave up 5 bases, with 9 bases separating them. The CDR3 has 13 amino acids. The DNA for the CDR3 is TGTGCCAGCAGCTCTACCCGGGATCAGCCCCAGCATTTT. Its translation is CASSSTRDQPQHF.

This clone was found a few times. The CDR3 nucleotides are TGTGCCAGCAGCTTGGATAGCTCCGCAGATACGCAGTATTTT. Its protein product is CASSLDSSADTQYF. This chain uses TRBV5-6 with TRBJ2-3; D is uncertain. Looked up from germline, CDR1 is SGHDT and CDR2 is YYEEEE. Trimming shortened V by 0 bases and J by 4 bases, and 9 bases separated the two germline ends. The CDR3 has 14 residues.

This clone was picked up a small number of times. The chain employs TRBV18 and TRBJ2-2; D is uncertain. The V gene lost 2 bases and the J gene lost 7 bases, with 5 bases spanning the gap. CDR3 size: 12 residues. From germline, CDR1 is KGHSH and CDR2 LQKENI. CDR3 sequence (DNA): TGTGCCAGCTCACCATTCGACGGGGAGCTGTTTTTT. It encodes CASSPFDGELFF.

The rearrangement uses TRBV18 and TRBJ2-7; TRBD1 matches 7 bases. Germline-derived CDR1 and CDR2 are KGHSH and LQKENI. This CDR3 has 13 amino acids. Trimming took 2 bases from V and 6 from J; bases not matched to a gene: 4. The CDR3 here is CASSPDRVGEQYV. The CDR3 DNA reads as TGTGCCAGCTCACCAGACAGGGTTGGCGAGCAGTACGTC.

This clone was counted a few times. V gene TRBV7-6 combines with J gene TRBJ2-7; the D is unclear. This CDR3 has 12 amino acids. Germline assignment: CDR1 SGHVS and CDR2 FNYEAQ. V shed 5 bases and J shed 6 bases, with 11 bases lying between them. CDR3 sequence (DNA): TGTGCCAGCAGCATGAACTGGGGCGAGCAGTACTTC. Translating gives CASSMNWGEQYF.

Only a few counts were recorded for this clone. The chain carries TRBV18 and TRBJ2-1; 9 bases fit TRBD2. The V and J ends lost 3 bases and 6 bases, in that order; junction bases with no gene match: 6. This CDR3 is 15 amino acids long. The germline V gene has CDR1 KGHSH and CDR2 LQKENI. CDR3 protein: CASSPEGLALNEQFF. The CDR3, as DNA: TGTGCCAGCTCACCGGAAGGACTAGCGCTCAATGAGCAGTTCTTC.

This clone has a handful of counts. The CDR3 bases are TGTGCCAGCAGCTTGGTCCGAAACAATGAGCAGTTCTTC. It specifies CASSLVRNNEQFF. The genes are TRBV11-2 and TRBJ2-1; D unresolved. Germline V lookup: CDR1 SGHAT, CDR2 FQNNGV. V lost 3 bases and J lost 5, with 8 bases in between. CDR3 size: 13 residues.

The chain has TRBV15 and TRBJ2-2; a weak D match, TRBD1 (6 bases). V gave up 0 bases and J gave up 6 bases, with 8 bases separating them. Germline loops: CDR1 LNHNV, CDR2 YYDKDF (reference sequence). The CDR3 sequence is 14 residues long. The CDR3 nucleotides read TGTGCCACCAGCAGAGAAACAGGGCCCGGGGAGCTGTTTTTT. Translated: CATSRETGPGELFF.

The sample holds a few counts of this clone. The chain carries TRBV6-5 and TRBJ2-6; 9 bases line up with TRBD1. V lost 9 bases and J lost 3; bases outside the gene matches: 3. Germline V gene sequence: CDR1 MNHEY, CDR2 SVGAGI. The CDR3 is made up of 14 amino acids. The CDR3 DNA is TGTGCCAGTACAGGGGGCTATGGGGCCAACGTCCTGACTTTC. Protein sequence: CASTGGYGANVLTF.

This clone has more than one count but fewer than ten. The rearrangement links TRBV28 to TRBJ1-3, with D hard to call. Trimming stripped 9 bases from V and 0 bases from J, with 9 bases between. This CDR3 spans 13 amino acids. CDR1 MDHEN and CDR2 SYDVKM come from the germline V gene. CDR3 sequence: CASEGGSGNTIYF. As DNA, the CDR3 is TGTGCCAGTGAAGGTGGCTCTGGAAACACCATATATTTT.

In this sample, this clone turned up many times. This chain uses TRBV29-1 with TRBJ2-3; 9 nucleotides match TRBD2. J gave up 11 bases and V 7 bases, and 7 bases lay outside the gene matches. Germline V gives CDR1 SQVTM, CDR2 ANQGSEA. The CDR3 runs 11 residues. CDR3 region: CSGADSGGQYF. The CDR3 nucleotides read TGCAGCGGGGCGGATAGCGGGGGGCAGTATTTT.

This clone occurred many times. This CDR3 is also generated by other DNA sequences in the sample. This chain uses TRBV28 with TRBJ1-5; D is unclear. This CDR3 comprises 14 residues. CDR1 and CDR2 from the germline V gene are MDHEN and SYDVKM. Trimming stripped 2 bases from V and 0 bases from J, with 5 bases between. For the CDR3, the DNA is TGTGCCAGCAGTTTAGCAGGTAGCAATCAGCCCCAGCATTTT. This codes for CASSLAGSNQPQHF.

The chain uses TRBV6-1 and TRBJ2-3, with 12 bases fitting TRBD2. The length of the CDR3 is 15 residues. Germline CDR1 and CDR2: MNHNS and SASEGT. The ends lost 7 bases at V and 1 base at J; junction bases unmatched: 3. CDR3 in DNA: TGTGCCAGCAAGTCTAGCGGGGGGGGCACAGATACGCAGTATTTT. Protein sequence: CASKSSGGGTDTQYF.

This chain connects TRBV9 to TRBJ2-2, with 10 bases aligning to TRBD1. This CDR3 region has 16 residues. CDR1 and CDR2 (germline): SGDLS, YYNGEE. Trimming removed 2 bases from V and 4 bases from J; junction bases left unmatched: 5. The CDR3 loop reads CASSVRQGASTGELFF. The CDR3 DNA is TGTGCCAGCAGCGTGAGACAGGGGGCTTCCACCGGGGAGCTGTTTTTT.

This clone was seen more than once but under ten times. The chain carries TRBV11-3 and TRBJ1-1, with D hard to call. The V end was cut by 1 base, the J end by 1 base, with 7 bases between. The CDR3 covers 14 residues. Germline assignment: CDR1 SGHNT and CDR2 YENEEA. The CDR3 sequence is CASSLGAGNTEAFF. Here the CDR3 DNA reads TGTGCCAGCAGCTTAGGGGCAGGGAACACTGAAGCTTTCTTT.

The chain carries TRBV4-1 and TRBJ2-2; tentatively, D is TRBD1 or TRBD2 (6 bases each). This CDR3 is built from 15 residues. CDR1 is MGHRA and CDR2 is YSYEKL in the germline V gene. The V end was cut by 4 bases, the J end by 4 bases, with 13 bases between. CDR3 loop: CASSRPQGGTGELFF. The CDR3 coding sequence is TGCGCCAGCAGCCGACCACAGGGAGGCACCGGGGAGCTGTTTTTT.

In its sample, this clone was seen a few times. The chain recombines TRBV4-2 with TRBJ2-2; D gene unclear. The CDR3 is made up of 14 amino acids. With 5 bases removed from V and 4 bases from J, the gap between germline ends came to 11 bases. The germline gives CDR1 LGHNA, CDR2 YNFKEQ. Written as DNA, the CDR3 is TGTGCCAGCAGCTCGAGTATAGGCACCGGGGAGCTGTTTTTT. This encodes CASSSSIGTGELFF.

About this clone itself: Compared with germline, one end of the junction differs, possibly owing to a read error. This chain links TRBV6-6 with TRBJ2-6; D uncertain. Germline CDR1 reads MNHNY; CDR2 reads SVGAGI (reference sequence). The CDR3 has 14 amino acids. The CDR3 region is CASSYRSGANVLTF. CDR3 coding DNA: TGTGCCAGCAGTTACCGCTCTGGAGCCAACGTCCTGACTTTC.

Ten or more counts support this clone. The chain links TRBV7-2 to TRBJ1-4; D is ambiguous. Per the germline V gene, CDR1 is SGHTA and CDR2 is FQGNSA. There are 13 residues in the CDR3. V was cut by 5 bases and J by 3 bases, with 7 bases left in between. The CDR3 is CASSRTANEKLFF. CDR3 coding DNA: TGTGCCAGCAGCCGGACGGCTAATGAAAAACTGTTTTTT.

The CDR3 spells CATSREGAREKLFF. The CDR3 DNA reads TGTGCCACCAGCAGAGAGGGGGCGCGTGAAAAACTGTTTTTT. This chain connects TRBV15 to TRBJ1-4, with D maybe TRBD1 (6 bases). Looked up from germline, CDR1 is LNHNV and CDR2 is YYDKDF (reference sequence). The V and J ends lost 0 bases and 7 bases respectively, with 9 bases between them. This CDR3 spans 14 amino acids.

This clone was counted between two and nine times. The chain combines TRBV7-4 with TRBJ1-3; the D is unclear. Trimming pared 5 bases from V and 1 base from J, leaving 15 bases between. The germline V gene has CDR1 SGHVT and CDR2 SQSDAQ. There are 16 residues in the CDR3. In DNA, the CDR3 is TGTGCCAGCAGCCTCCACAAAACCCATTCTGGAAACACCATATATTTT. Encoded protein: CASSLHKTHSGNTIYF. The full variable domain, with the rest looked up from reference TRBV7-4 and TRBJ1-3, is GAGVSQSPRYKVAKRGRDVALRCDSISGHVTLYWYRQTLGQGSEVLTYSQSDAQRDKSGRPSGRFSAERPERSVSTLKIQRTEQGDSAVYLCASSLHKTHSGNTIYFGEGSWLTVV.